Here is one TCR beta chain with its context. This specimen belongs to a study of blood T cell repertoires in COVID-19. The repertoire was sequenced with immunoSEQ multiplex PCR; TCRdb's copy has only in-frame clones and lacks some. The repertoire holds around 140,000 clones, 75% to 90% seen once, with about 10% in the top ten. The study counted Cohort 3 donors as recovered given two negative PCRs, clearance, or symptom resolution. There are 20 residues in the CDR3. CDR1 and CDR2 (germline): MDHEN, SYDVKM. Germline trimming cut 6 bases from V and 5 bases from J; bases unmatched to any gene: 24. V and J are TRBV28 and TRBJ1-5, with 8 positions matching TRBD1. This receptor was identified in a man aged 55 to 70 who had recovered from COVID-19. Input material: PBMCs or T cells enriched from blood (not recorded which). The CDR3 spells CASSPFRLGYRGSRDQPQHF. CDR3 nucleotides: TGTGCCAGCAGCCCCTTCAGACTCGGGTACAGGGGGTCGCGGGATCAGCCCCAGCATTTT.